Only one count was recorded for the clone carrying this T cell receptor (beta chain). The antigen is unknown. This entry is derived from a study of T cell responses to AZD1222 COVID-19 vaccine. The study, taken as a whole, reports: Recipients of two AZD1222 doses showed rising Spike-specific TCR breadth and depth. Clonal diversity may have been underestimated, and the donors were mostly white British, with more females than males. The number of AZD1222 recipients seropositive at baseline was only five or six. Unmutated regions of variants are reportedly targeted by nearly half of spike-specific TCRs.

After removal of 5 bases from V and 2 bases from J, the junction contained 7 bases not matched to a gene. The CDR3 covers 16 residues. Germline V gene data show CDR1 as SGHKS and CDR2 as YYEKEE (reference sequence). Produced via immunoSEQ multiplex PCR; TCRdb's table is partial and in-frame only. This table holds 100,000 to 150,000 clones, 80% to 95% found once. This TCR derives from an adult in good health. The V and J genes are TRBV5-5 and TRBJ2-3, with 11 bases matching TRBD2. Sequenced here: peripheral blood, sampled on day 0 of MenACWY control vaccination. The CDR3 spells CASREGLAVITDTQYF. The CDR3 bases are TGTGCCAGCAGAGAGGGACTAGCGGTTATCACAGATACGCAGTATTTT.